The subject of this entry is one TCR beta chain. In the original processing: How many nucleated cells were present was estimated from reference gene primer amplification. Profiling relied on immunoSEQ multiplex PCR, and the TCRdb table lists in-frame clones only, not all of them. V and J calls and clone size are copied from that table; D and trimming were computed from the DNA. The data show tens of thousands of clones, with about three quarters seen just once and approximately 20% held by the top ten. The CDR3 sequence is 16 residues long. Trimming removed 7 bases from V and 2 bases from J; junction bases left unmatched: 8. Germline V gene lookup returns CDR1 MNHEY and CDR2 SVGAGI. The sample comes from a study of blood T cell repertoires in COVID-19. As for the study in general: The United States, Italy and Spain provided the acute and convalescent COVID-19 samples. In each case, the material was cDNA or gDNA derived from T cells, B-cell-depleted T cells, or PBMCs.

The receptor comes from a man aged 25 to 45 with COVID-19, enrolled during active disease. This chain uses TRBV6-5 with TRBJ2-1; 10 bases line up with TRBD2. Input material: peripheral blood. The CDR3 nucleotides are TGTGCCAGCACCTACTCTAGCGGGAGTCCCTACAATGAGCAGTTCTTC. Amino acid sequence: CASTYSSGSPYNEQFF.